This T cell receptor beta chain was profiled in a study of blood T cell repertoires in COVID-19. Study details: COVID-19 samples from acute and convalescent phases originated in the United States, Italy and Spain. T cells, B-cell-depleted T cells, or PBMCs supplied cDNA or gDNA.

Germline V gene sequence: CDR1 SGHRS, CDR2 YFSETQ. The CDR3 consists of 13 residues. Trimming removed 2 bases from V and 5 bases from J, with 11 bases in between. Per the original data handling: It was from reference gene primer amplification that nucleated cell counts were estimated. The repertoire was sequenced with immunoSEQ multiplex PCR; TCRdb's copy has only in-frame clones and lacks some. V and J calls and clone size are copied from that table; D and trimming were computed from the DNA. The sample records approximately 130,000 clones, approximately 83% being singletons. This chain connects TRBV5-1 to TRBJ2-7, with TRBD1 as a possible D gene (5 bases). This TCR came from a woman in her fifties or sixties who had recovered from COVID-19. Input material: peripheral blood. The CDR3 bases are TGCGCCAGCAGCTTAGGGGTTTTTCACGAGCAGTACTTC. Translating it yields CASSLGVFHEQYF.